Below are 11 T cell receptor beta chains sequenced from a single sample in a study of blood T cell repertoires in COVID-19. Using immunoSEQ multiplex PCR, the repertoire was profiled, and TCRdb retains in-frame clones only, with some absent. The sample shows 160,000 or so clones, approximately 75% of them seen only once. The sequenced sample consisted of peripheral blood. These receptors were obtained from a human donor in a cohort sampled during active COVID-19.

V usage is TRBV2 and J usage is TRBJ2-1; the D is unclear. CDR1 is SNHLY, CDR2 FYNNEI, per germline. Trimming pared 7 bases from V and 3 bases from J, leaving 13 bases between. The CDR3 spans 14 residues. The CDR3 sequence: CASIRLVSYNEQFF. The DNA for the CDR3 is TGTGCCAGCATTCGACTGGTCAGCTACAATGAGCAGTTCTTC.

The chain recombines TRBV6-2 or TRBV6-3 with TRBJ1-2; D not resolved. This CDR3 spans 13 amino acids. Germline loops: CDR1 MNHEY, CDR2 SVGEGT. V lost 1 base and J 5 bases, leaving 8 bases between the germline ends. The CDR3 loop reads CASSYYPEYGYTF. CDR3 DNA: TGTGCCAGCAGTTACTATCCGGAGTATGGCTACACCTTC.

This chain uses TRBV7-3 with TRBJ2-1; unclear D gene. The germline V and J ends were trimmed by 4 bases and 4 bases, with 11 bases remaining between them. CDR3 length: 14 residues. CDR1 is SGHTA and CDR2 is FQGTGA in the germline V gene. The CDR3: CASSSSTGYNEQFF. The CDR3 coding sequence is TGTGCCAGCAGCTCCAGCACCGGGTACAATGAGCAGTTCTTC.

This clone came up a few times. The rearrangement joins TRBV5-1 to TRBJ1-1, with D possibly matching TRBD1 (6 bases). Trimming shortened V by 2 bases and J by 5 bases, and 13 bases separated the two germline ends. Germline CDR1 reads SGHRS; CDR2 reads YFSETQ. This CDR3 has 14 amino acids. CDR3 nucleotides: TGCGCCAGCAGCTTACAGGGCGGGGGGACTGAAGCTTTCTTT. The encoded protein is CASSLQGGGTEAFF.

The chain couples TRBV2 to TRBJ2-1; D uncertain. The V gene lost 2 bases and the J gene lost 0 bases, with 5 bases spanning the gap. The V gene's germline CDR1 is SNHLY and CDR2 FYNNEI. The CDR3 totals 14 residues. The DNA of the CDR3 is TGTGCCAGCAGTGAAATCAGCTCCTACAATGAGCAGTTCTTC. It is translated as CASSEISSYNEQFF.

V and J are TRBV7-9 and TRBJ2-1; 7 positions agree with TRBD1. The V gene's germline CDR1 is SEHNR and CDR2 FQNEAQ (reference sequence). V dropped 5 bases and J dropped 7; count of bases not matched to a gene: 14. The CDR3 runs to 16 residues. The CDR3 sequence is CASSIVGTGARNEQFF. DNA for the CDR3: TGTGCCAGCAGCATAGTTGGAACAGGGGCTAGGAATGAGCAGTTCTTC.

The V call is TRBV6-2 or TRBV6-3, the J call TRBJ2-3; the D gene is possibly TRBD1 (6 bases). V was pared by 2 bases and J by 3 bases, with 15 bases between. Germline V gene sequence: CDR1 MNHEY, CDR2 SVGEGT. CDR3 size: 16 residues. CDR3 region: CASSYLGAGETDTQYF. The CDR3 region has the DNA TGTGCCAGCAGTTACCTGGGGGCAGGTGAAACAGATACGCAGTATTTT.

This clone showed up many times. The rearrangement joins TRBV7-8 to TRBJ2-1; 11 nucleotides line up with TRBD2. This CDR3 is built from 16 residues. Losses at the gene ends were 5 bases for V and 4 bases for J; bases not matched to a gene: 7. Germline CDR1 SGHVS, CDR2 FQNEAQ. The CDR3 region has the DNA TGTGCCAGCAGCCTCAAGGCTAGCGGGGGGTACAATGAGCAGTTCTTC. Protein: CASSLKASGGYNEQFF.

This chain uses TRBV19 with TRBJ1-5, with 8 nucleotides matching TRBD1. This CDR3 is 15 amino acids long. V lost 4 bases and J lost 9; bases outside the gene matches: 11. CDR1 is LNHDA, CDR2 SQIVND, per germline (reference sequence). For the CDR3, the DNA is TGTGCCAGTAGTAAGACAGGGGCCTCTCCGTTGCCCCAGCATTTT. This gives the protein CASSKTGASPLPQHF.

The chain uses TRBV30 and TRBJ1-2; D is uncertain. This CDR3 comprises 11 residues. Trimming removed 3 bases from V and 8 bases from J, with 10 bases in between. Per the germline V gene, CDR1 is GTSNPN and CDR2 is SVGIG (reference sequence). In DNA, the CDR3 is TGTGCCTGGAGCGGGGAGGAAGGCTACACCTTC. It encodes CAWSGEEGYTF. The variable domain in full, with the rest retrieved from reference TRBV30 and TRBJ1-2, is SQTIHQWPATLVQPVGSPLSLECTVEGTSNPNLYWYRQAAGRGLQLLFYSVGIGQISSEVPQNLSASRPQDRQFILSSKKLLLSDSGFYLCAWSGEEGYTFGSGTRLTVV.

This clone was seen just once. The chain has TRBV6-5 and TRBJ1-1; a weak D match, TRBD1 (5 bases). This CDR3 has 15 amino acids. Germline CDR1 and CDR2: MNHEY and SVGAGI. Trimming left V 5 bases short and J 1 base short, with 14 bases between. The CDR3 reads CASSPPGSRNTEAFF. The DNA of the CDR3 is TGTGCCAGCAGTCCCCCAGGGTCCAGGAACACTGAAGCTTTCTTT.